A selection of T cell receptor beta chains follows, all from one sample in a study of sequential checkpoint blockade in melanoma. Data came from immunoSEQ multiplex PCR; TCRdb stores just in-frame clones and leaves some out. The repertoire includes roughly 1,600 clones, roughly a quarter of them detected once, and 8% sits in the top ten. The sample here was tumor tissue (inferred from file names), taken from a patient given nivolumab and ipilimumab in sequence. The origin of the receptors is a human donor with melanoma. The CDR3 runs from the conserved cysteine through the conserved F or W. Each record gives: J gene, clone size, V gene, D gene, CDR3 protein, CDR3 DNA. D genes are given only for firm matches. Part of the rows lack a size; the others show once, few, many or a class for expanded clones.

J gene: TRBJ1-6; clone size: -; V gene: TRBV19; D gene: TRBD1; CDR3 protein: CASSSGPRDRGLFYQTF; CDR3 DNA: TGTGCCAGTAGTTCCGGCCCCCGGGACAGGGGATTATTCTATCAGACCTTT
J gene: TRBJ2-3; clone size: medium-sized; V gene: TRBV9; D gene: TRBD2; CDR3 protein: CASSASSGSTDTQYF; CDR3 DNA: TGTGCCAGCAGCGCCTCGAGCGGGAGTACAGATACGCAGTATTTT
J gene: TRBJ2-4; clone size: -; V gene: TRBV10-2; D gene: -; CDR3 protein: CASSTKGAKNIQYF; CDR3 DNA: TGCGCCAGCAGTACCAAAGGGGCCAAAAACATTCAGTACTTC
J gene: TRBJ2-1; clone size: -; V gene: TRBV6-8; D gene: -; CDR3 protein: CASSDTGYGEQFF; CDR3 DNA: TGTGCCAGCAGTGATACAGGGTACGGTGAGCAGTTCTTC
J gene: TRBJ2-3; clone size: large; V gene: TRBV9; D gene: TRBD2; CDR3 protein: CASRERDPTDTQYF; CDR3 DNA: TGTGCCAGCAGGGAGCGGGACCCCACAGATACGCAGTATTTT
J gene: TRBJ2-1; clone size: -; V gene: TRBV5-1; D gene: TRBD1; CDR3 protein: CASSLTGGNYNEQFF; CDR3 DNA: TGCGCCAGCAGCTTGACAGGGGGCAACTACAATGAGCAGTTCTTC
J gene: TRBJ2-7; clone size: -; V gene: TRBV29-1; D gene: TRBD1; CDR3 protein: CSVGQGTSYEQYF; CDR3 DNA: TGCAGCGTCGGACAGGGTACCTCCTACGAGCAGTACTTC
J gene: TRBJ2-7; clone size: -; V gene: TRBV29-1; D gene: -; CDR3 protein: CSVDGGGGVYEQYF; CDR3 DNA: TGCAGCGTTGACGGGGGCGGGGGAGTTTACGAGCAGTACTTC
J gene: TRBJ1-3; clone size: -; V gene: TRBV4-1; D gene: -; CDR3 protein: CASSRPLGRLLRNTIYF; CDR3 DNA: TGCGCCAGCAGCCGCCCATTAGGACGCCTTCTCCGAAACACCATATATTTT
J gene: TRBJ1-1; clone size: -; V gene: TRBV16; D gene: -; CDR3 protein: CASSQSGGNTEAFF; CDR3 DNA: TGTGCCAGCAGCCAATCGGGCGGGAACACTGAAGCTTTCTTT
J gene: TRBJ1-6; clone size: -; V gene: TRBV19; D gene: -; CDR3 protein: CASSAAGTSGLSPLHF; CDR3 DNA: TGTGCCAGTAGTGCAGCCGGGACGTCGGGCTTATCACCCCTCCACTTT
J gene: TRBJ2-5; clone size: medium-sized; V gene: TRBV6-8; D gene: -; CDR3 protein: CASSFQDRKETQYF; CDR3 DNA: TGTGCCAGCAGTTTCCAGGACAGAAAAGAGACCCAGTACTTC